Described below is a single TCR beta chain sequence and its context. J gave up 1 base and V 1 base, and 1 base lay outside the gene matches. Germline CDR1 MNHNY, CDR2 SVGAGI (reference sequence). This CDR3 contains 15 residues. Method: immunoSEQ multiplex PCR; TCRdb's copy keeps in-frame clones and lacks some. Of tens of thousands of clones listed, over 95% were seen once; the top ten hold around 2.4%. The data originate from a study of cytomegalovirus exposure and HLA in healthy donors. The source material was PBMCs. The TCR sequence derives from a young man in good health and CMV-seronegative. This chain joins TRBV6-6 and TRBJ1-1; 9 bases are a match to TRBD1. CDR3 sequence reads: CASSYWTGENTEAFF. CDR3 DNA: TGTGCCAGCAGTTACTGGACAGGGGAGAACACTGAAGCTTTCTTT.